This TCR beta chain was profiled in a study of cytomegalovirus exposure and HLA in healthy donors. Study-wide results and caveats: Immune exposure information comprised only CMV serostatus. Certain sequence variants were highly shared and formed a cluster, and this cluster was likely a sequencing artifact.

A multiplex PCR was run with 60 Vbeta primers and 13 Jbeta primers. TCRdb's table, derived via immunoSEQ multiplex PCR, lists solely in-frame clones and lacks some. The sample lists some 200,000 clones; around 79% were seen once. From germline, CDR1 is MGHRA and CDR2 YSYEKL. The CDR3 has 15 residues. The J segment lost 3 bases and the V segment lost 3 bases, leaving 4 bases of the junction unmatched. To note about this clone: The antigen is unknown.

At the time of sampling, donors were nominally healthy, though unrecorded immune exposures were likely. V usage is TRBV4-1 and J usage is TRBJ2-7; 11 bases fit TRBD1. Input material: PBMCs. The source of this sequence is a girl aged 10 to 17 in good health and CMV-seropositive. The CDR3 sequence: CASSQAGTGGYEQYF. CDR3 in DNA: TGCGCCAGCAGCCAGGCCGGGACAGGGGGCTACGAGCAGTACTTC.